What follows are 31 T cell receptor beta chains derived from one specimen sequenced in a study of blood T cell repertoires in COVID-19. Data came from immunoSEQ multiplex PCR; TCRdb stores just in-frame clones and leaves some out. The sample includes roughly 380,000 clones, roughly 89% seen only once; the top ten take over 3.5%. Sequences were obtained from peripheral blood. Every receptor here comes from a woman between 55 and 75 years old with COVID-19, enrolled during active disease.

The sample holds one count of this clone. The chain has TRBV2 and TRBJ1-1; 11 bases are shared with TRBD1. V shed 6 bases, J shed 0 bases, and the junction held 6 bases outside the gene matches. CDR3 length: 16 amino acids. The germline V gene encodes CDR1 SNHLY and CDR2 FYNNEI. The CDR3 nucleotides read TGTGCCAGCAGAGGACAGGGGGCTTCGGTGAACACTGAAGCTTTCTTT. Its translation: CASRGQGASVNTEAFF. Together with reference TRBV2 and TRBJ1-1, the CDR3 gives the full variable domain: EPEVTQTPSHQVTQMGQEVILRCVPISNHLYFYWYRQILGQKVEFLVSFYNNEISEKSEIFDDQFSVERPDGSNFTLKIRSTKLEDSAMYFCASRGQGASVNTEAFFGQGTRLTVV.

The chain recombines TRBV9 with TRBJ2-3; 7 bases fit TRBD1. From germline, CDR1 is SGDLS and CDR2 YYNGEE. This CDR3 is built from 15 residues. The ends lost 0 bases at V and 5 bases at J; junction bases unmatched: 6. The CDR3, as DNA: TGTGCCAGCAGCGTAGGAGGGGGCGAGGAAGATACGCAGTATTTT. Translated, it gives CASSVGGGEEDTQYF. Full variable domain (missing parts from reference TRBV9 and TRBJ2-3): DSGVTQTPKHLITATGQRVTLRCSPRSGDLSVYWYQQSLDQGLQFLIQYYNGEERAKGNILERFSAQQFPDLHSELNLSSLELGDSALYFCASSVGGGEEDTQYFGPGTRLTVL.

The chain has TRBV14 and TRBJ2-2; maybe TRBD2 (5 bases). Trimming took off 2 bases at V and 2 bases at J, with 12 bases between the two ends. Germline assignment: CDR1 SGHDN and CDR2 FVKESK. The CDR3 is 16 amino acids. CDR3 protein: CASSQMGRTNTGELFF. The DNA for the CDR3 is TGTGCCAGCAGCCAAATGGGCAGGACTAACACCGGGGAGCTGTTTTTT.

The V gene is TRBV5-1, the J gene TRBJ1-3; perhaps TRBD1 as D (6 bases). Trimming cost V 4 bases and J 4 bases, with 21 bases left between them. CDR3 length equals 17 residues. Germline CDR1 is SGHRS and CDR2 is YFSETQ. The DNA of the CDR3 is TGCGCCAGCAGCACTGGGCGTCAGGGAACAGGGGGAAACACCATATATTTT. The encoded protein is CASSTGRQGTGGNTIYF.

As to this clone: The same CDR3 is also encoded by other DNA sequences in this sample. This sequence joins TRBV5-1 and TRBJ2-1, with 9 nucleotides matching TRBD1. With V trimmed by 0 bases and J by 5 bases, 3 bases remained unmatched. Germline CDR1 reads SGHRS; CDR2 reads YFSETQ. This CDR3 has 15 residues. CDR3 nucleotide sequence: TGCGCCAGCAGCTTGGGGGGGACAGGGAACAATGAGCAGTTCTTC. It codes for CASSLGGTGNNEQFF.

The chain joins TRBV10-3 to TRBJ2-7, with 7 bases fitting TRBD2. Per the germline V gene, CDR1 is ENHRY and CDR2 is SYGVKD. V gave up 5 bases and J gave up 5 bases; unmatched junction bases: 6. The length of the CDR3 is 13 residues. This chain's CDR3 is CAISPIGGNEQYF. Here the CDR3 DNA reads TGTGCCATCAGTCCGATCGGGGGGAACGAGCAGTACTTC.

The chain has TRBV19 and TRBJ1-2, with 7 bases lining up with TRBD1. There are 13 residues in the CDR3. From germline, CDR1 is LNHDA and CDR2 SQIVND (reference sequence). V trimming: 10 bases; J trimming: 0 bases; junction bases outside the gene matches: 5. CDR3 residues: CATKQGPNYGYTF. The CDR3 bases are TGTGCCACGAAACAGGGGCCTAACTATGGCTACACCTTC.

This clone was counted once. V and J are TRBV19 and TRBJ1-5, with D perhaps TRBD1 (5 bases). The CDR3 covers 15 residues. Trimming pared 9 bases from V and 0 bases from J, leaving 15 bases between. Germline-derived CDR1 and CDR2 are LNHDA and SQIVND (reference sequence). The CDR3 coding sequence is TGTGCCAGCGGGGGGGAGGGACTTAGCAATCAGCCCCAGCATTTT. It codes for CASGGEGLSNQPQHF.

CDR3 amino acids: CASSWDSTTGELFF. The DNA of the CDR3 is TGCGCCAGCAGCTGGGACAGTACCACCGGGGAGCTGTTTTTT. This chain links TRBV10-2 with TRBJ2-2; 7 bases map to TRBD1. Germline assignment: CDR1 WSHSY and CDR2 SAAADI. This CDR3 comprises 14 residues. J was trimmed by 4 bases and V by 6 bases; bases with no gene match: 5.

V and J are TRBV5-1 and TRBJ1-4; D gene unclear. Germline assignment: CDR1 SGHRS and CDR2 YFSETQ. The CDR3 spans 12 residues. V gave up 4 bases and J gave up 7 bases, with 8 bases separating them. The DNA for the CDR3 is TGCGCCAGCAGCCCCGCAGGTGAAAAACTGTTTTTT. This translates into CASSPAGEKLFF.

The rearrangement uses TRBV27 and TRBJ1-1, with D hard to call. V lost 7 bases and J lost 1, with 13 bases in between. The CDR3 extends over 14 amino acids. In germline, CDR1 is MNHEY, CDR2 SMNVEV (reference sequence). In nucleotides, the CDR3 is TGTGCCAGCAATAGGCAGGACTCGAACACTGAAGCTTTCTTT. It specifies CASNRQDSNTEAFF.

This clone has just one count. The gene calls are TRBV30 and TRBJ1-6, with 9 nucleotides matching TRBD1. V trimming: 3 bases; J trimming: 1 base; junction bases outside the gene matches: 13. In germline, CDR1 is GTSNPN, CDR2 SVGIG (reference sequence). This CDR3 is 19 amino acids long. The CDR3 sequence is CAWSPRGQGMRSYNSPLHF. The CDR3 DNA reads as TGTGCCTGGAGCCCCAGAGGACAGGGGATGAGGTCCTATAATTCACCCCTCCACTTT.

This clone was recorded once. The chain is built from TRBV6-7 and TRBJ1-1, with D unclear. TRBV6-7 is designated an ORF whose function remains uncertain. There are 13 residues in the CDR3. V was shortened by 4 bases and J by 4 bases, with 10 bases between the two germline ends. CDR3 nucleotides: TGTGCCAGCAGTTCGACTGCGTTCACTGAAGCTTTCTTT. It codes for CASSSTAFTEAFF.

V and J are TRBV18 and TRBJ2-5, with D possibly being TRBD2 (5 bases). The germline V gene encodes CDR1 KGHSH and CDR2 LQKENI. CDR3 length equals 13 residues. Trimming pared 2 bases from V and 5 bases from J, leaving 9 bases between. CDR3: CASSPSEGETQYF. CDR3 nucleotide sequence: TGTGCCAGCTCACCATCAGAGGGTGAGACCCAGTACTTC.

The genes are TRBV6-1 and TRBJ1-4, with D possibly matching TRBD1 (5 bases). This CDR3 has 14 amino acids. The germline V gene encodes CDR1 MNHNS and CDR2 SASEGT. Deletions cut 2 bases from V and 7 bases from J, with 11 bases between. The CDR3 nucleotides are TGTGCCAGCAGTGAACAGGGTCCTCCTGAAAAACTGTTTTTT. It yields the protein CASSEQGPPEKLFF.

The chain links TRBV4-2 to TRBJ2-1; TRBD2 aligns across 7 bases. V shed 0 bases, J shed 4 bases, and the junction held 9 bases outside the gene matches. The CDR3 runs to 17 residues. Germline-derived CDR1 and CDR2 are LGHNA and YNFKEQ. CDR3 sequence: CASSQDVGGTSYNEQFF. CDR3 bases: TGTGCCAGCAGCCAAGACGTCGGGGGGACCTCATACAATGAGCAGTTCTTC.

The CDR3 DNA is TGTGCCATCAGTGAGATTCGGGGGACGGGGAGCACAGATACGCAGTATTTT. This translates into CAISEIRGTGSTDTQYF. V usage is TRBV10-3 and J usage is TRBJ2-3; weak D call: TRBD2 (6 bases). In germline, CDR1 is ENHRY, CDR2 SYGVKD. This CDR3 has 17 amino acids. Trimming stripped 2 bases from V and 0 bases from J, with 15 bases between.

The gene calls are TRBV7-2 and TRBJ2-7, with D perhaps TRBD1 (6 bases). V lost 4 bases, J lost 2 bases, and 12 bases lay in between. The CDR3 consists of 14 residues. Germline CDR1 reads SGHTA; CDR2 reads FQGNSA. The CDR3 DNA reads TGTGCCAGCAGCTCCCATGGGGGCCCCTACGAGCAGTACTTC. Protein product: CASSSHGGPYEQYF. Full variable domain (outside the CDR3, taken from reference TRBV7-2 and TRBJ2-7): GAGVSQSPSNKVTEKGKDVELRCDPISGHTALYWYRQSLGQGLEFLIYFQGNSAPDKSGLPSDRFSAERTGGSVSTLTIQRTQQEDSAVYLCASSSHGGPYEQYFGPGTRLTVT.

CDR3 region: CTSRSIPQAGGYTF. The DNA of the CDR3 is TGCACCAGCAGATCCATCCCCCAAGCGGGCGGCTACACCTTC. This sequence joins TRBV1 and TRBJ1-2. TRBV1 is shown as a pseudogene. This CDR3 spans 14 amino acids.

This chain connects TRBV10-2 to TRBJ1-1, with D uncertain. The V end lost 4 bases, the J end lost 7 bases, and 7 bases lay between the germline ends. This CDR3 region has 11 residues. Germline CDR1 reads WSHSY; CDR2 reads SAAADI. The CDR3, as DNA: TGCGCCAGCAGTGCATTGCGTGAAGCTTTCTTT. This encodes CASSALREAFF.

V and J are TRBV27 and TRBJ1-5, with TRBD1 as a possible D gene (6 bases). This CDR3 region has 16 residues. The germline V gene has CDR1 MNHEY and CDR2 SMNVEV (reference sequence). The germline V and J ends were trimmed by 5 bases and 2 bases, with 16 bases remaining between them. CDR3 loop: CASSDYGGLGNQPQHF. In DNA form, the CDR3 reads TGTGCCAGCAGTGACTACGGGGGGCTTGGCAATCAGCCCCAGCATTTT.

For this clone: In the same sample, other DNA sequences code for this CDR3. This chain uses TRBV5-1 with TRBJ1-1; D gene ambiguous. This CDR3 has 12 amino acids. V lost 4 bases, J lost 1 base, and 5 bases lay in between. CDR1 SGHRS and CDR2 YFSETQ come from the germline V gene. CDR3 region: CASSRGNTEAFF. The CDR3 DNA reads as TGCGCCAGCAGCCGAGGGAACACTGAAGCTTTCTTT.

In this sample, this clone turned up a few times. The chain combines TRBV25-1 with TRBJ1-1, with D uncertain. CDR3 length: 12 amino acids. The ends were cut back, 2 bases at V and 8 bases at J, with 9 bases in the middle. Per the germline V gene, CDR1 is MGHDK and CDR2 is SYGVNS. CDR3 in amino acids: CASSETNLEAFF. The CDR3 DNA is TGTGCCAGCAGTGAAACAAATCTCGAAGCTTTCTTT.

This rearrangement joins TRBV27 to TRBJ1-6; TRBD1 matches 9 bases. Trimming removed 7 bases from V and 13 bases from J; junction bases left unmatched: 5. Per germline, CDR1 MNHEY and CDR2 SMNVEV (reference sequence). This CDR3 region has 12 residues. CDR3 nucleotide sequence: TGTGCCAGCAAAATACAGGGGGCGCCCCTCCACTTT. Protein: CASKIQGAPLHF.

The chain is built from TRBV6-5 and TRBJ1-1, with D unclear. The CDR3 contains 14 residues. The V end was cut by 7 bases, the J end by 1 base, with 13 bases between. Germline loops: CDR1 MNHEY, CDR2 SVGAGI. CDR3 bases: TGTGCCAGCATCCACGGACGGGGGAACACTGAAGCTTTCTTT. Translated, it gives CASIHGRGNTEAFF.

The gene calls are TRBV19 and TRBJ1-3; D gene uncertain. This CDR3 contains 15 residues. Germline V gene sequence: CDR1 LNHDA, CDR2 SQIVND (reference sequence). V was trimmed by 1 base and J by 0 bases, leaving 7 bases between them. The CDR3 sequence: CASSIVYSSGNTIYF. DNA of the CDR3: TGTGCCAGTAGTATAGTCTACTCCTCTGGAAACACCATATATTTT. Full variable domain (rest looked up from reference TRBV19 and TRBJ1-3): DGGITQSPKYLFRKEGQNVTLSCEQNLNHDAMYWYRQDPGQGLRLIYYSQIVNDFQKGDIAEGYSVSREKKESFPLTVTSAQKNPTAFYLCASSIVYSSGNTIYFGEGSWLTVV.

V usage is TRBV9 and J usage is TRBJ2-1; tentatively, D is TRBD1 (6 bases). The germline V and J ends were trimmed by 0 bases and 4 bases, with 17 bases remaining between them. The CDR3 runs 17 residues. In germline, CDR1 is SGDLS, CDR2 YYNGEE. The CDR3 sequence: CASSVDPDRKPYNEQFF. As DNA, the CDR3 is TGTGCCAGCAGCGTAGATCCGGACAGAAAGCCGTACAATGAGCAGTTCTTC.

The rearrangement links TRBV3-1 (or the pseudogene TRBV3-2) to TRBJ2-3; maybe TRBD1 (5 bases). CDR3 length: 13 amino acids. With 4 bases removed from V and 4 bases from J, the gap between germline ends came to 9 bases. Germline V gene sequence: CDR1 LGHDT, CDR2 YNNKEL (reference sequence). The CDR3 is CASSRQGSDTQYF. As DNA, the CDR3 is TGTGCCAGCAGCCGGCAGGGTTCAGATACGCAGTATTTT.

This chain connects TRBV5-1 to TRBJ1-2, with D hard to call. Germline values: CDR1 SGHRS, CDR2 YFSETQ. The V and J ends lost 4 bases and 0 bases respectively, with 7 bases between them. The CDR3 runs to 13 residues. In nucleotides, the CDR3 is TGCGCCAGCAGCCCGAGGGCTAACTATGGCTACACCTTC. This translates into CASSPRANYGYTF.

The V gene is TRBV12-2, the J gene TRBJ1-4; no DNA check was done on the table's D call, TRBD1. TRBV12-2 is a listed pseudogene. The CDR3 extends over 15 amino acids. The CDR3 nucleotides are TGTGCAAGTCCCAGAAGGACAGACAGGGGTGAAAAACTGTTTTTT. Protein: CASPRRTDRGEKLFF.

V is TRBV7-9 and J is TRBJ2-1; a weak D match, TRBD2 (6 bases). V was clipped by 5 bases and J by 2 bases, with 13 bases between them. Germline loops: CDR1 SEHNR, CDR2 FQNEAQ (reference sequence). The CDR3 is made up of 15 amino acids. Here the CDR3 reads CASSRAWGAYNEQFF. The CDR3 DNA follows: TGTGCCAGCAGCCGGGCGTGGGGGGCCTACAATGAGCAGTTCTTC. Drawing the rest from reference TRBV7-9 and TRBJ2-1, the complete variable domain is DTGVSQNPRHKITKRGQNVTFRCDPISEHNRLYWYRQTLGQGPEFLTYFQNEAQLEKSRLLSDRFSAERPKGSFSTLEIQRTEQGDSAMYLCASSRAWGAYNEQFFGPGTRLTVL.